The T cell receptor (beta chain) under discussion was sequenced for a study of shared clonotypes between healthy human individuals. Deletions cut 4 bases from V and 1 base from J, with 14 bases between. In germline, CDR1 is SGHRS, CDR2 YFSETQ. The CDR3 consists of 15 residues. The data were produced by immunoSEQ multiplex PCR, yet TCRdb's version contains in-frame clones alone and is incomplete. The sample records 300,000 to 350,000 clones, roughly 70% being singletons. V and J are TRBV5-1 and TRBJ1-1; a weak D match, TRBD1 (5 bases). Sequencing was performed on memory CD4+ T cells sorted from blood. Subset in this sample: CD45RA-negative fraction. The TCR sequence derives from a man younger than 40 in good health. Written as DNA, the CDR3 is TGCGCCAGCAGCCCAACCGGGACGGCGAACACTGAAGCTTTCTTT. It encodes CASSPTGTANTEAFF.